Given below is one T cell receptor beta chain in context. What it binds is unknown. Some clones are missing from TCRdb's copy, which holds only in-frame ones; the method was immunoSEQ multiplex PCR. The table includes some 2,000,000 clones, under 97% detected once. Germline CDR1 reads MNHEY; CDR2 reads SVGAGI. CDR3 length equals 15 residues. V was pared by 0 bases and J by 2 bases, with 11 bases between. This sample is drawn from a study of shared clonotypes between healthy human individuals. Turning to the study itself: CD4 naive and memory got three plates each, CD8 naive two, CD8 memory one. Study findings and constraints: Clonotypes which were not shared had lower generation probabilities than clonotypes that all four donors shared.

The genes are TRBV6-5 and TRBJ2-7; possible D gene TRBD2, 5 bases. This receptor was identified in a man between 18 and 35 years old in good health. Sequenced material: naive CD4+ T cells sorted from blood. Subset of the sample: CD45RA+ positively selected. CDR3 sequence: CASSYSGVSPYEQYF. Written as DNA, the CDR3 is TGTGCCAGCAGTTACTCGGGAGTTTCCCCCTACGAGCAGTACTTC.